These 10 T cell receptor beta chains were sequenced from one sample in a study of technical replicates of blood from several donors. Method: immunoSEQ multiplex PCR; TCRdb's copy keeps in-frame clones and lacks some. The sample gives over 90,000 clones, 95% of which show up once; around 0.21% is in the top ten. Sequenced material: T cells isolated from PBMCs. Source of these receptors: a human donor in good health.

The chain combines TRBV27 with TRBJ2-7; 8 nucleotides align to TRBD1. The CDR3 loop spans 12 amino acids. Trimming at V came to 3 bases and at J to 8 bases, leaving 3 bases not matched to a gene. Per the germline V gene, CDR1 is MNHEY and CDR2 is SMNVEV (reference sequence). In DNA, the CDR3 is TGTGCCAGCAGTTTTGGACAGGGCAAGCAGTACTTC. This gives the protein CASSFGQGKQYF.

V usage is TRBV11-2 and J usage is TRBJ2-1, with unresolved D. Trimming took 2 bases from V and 0 from J, leaving 8 bases between them. Germline-derived CDR1 and CDR2 are SGHAT and FQNNGV. The CDR3 totals 15 residues. Here the CDR3 DNA reads TGTGCCAGCAGCTTATCGGTTACCTCCTACAATGAGCAGTTCTTC. It is translated as CASSLSVTSYNEQFF.

The chain joins TRBV2 to TRBJ2-3; 7 nucleotides line up with TRBD2. Looked up from germline, CDR1 is SNHLY and CDR2 is FYNNEI. This CDR3 is 15 amino acids long. Losses at the gene ends were 2 bases for V and 6 bases for J; bases not matched to a gene: 8. CDR3 loop: CASSEPSRGGDTQYF. The CDR3 nucleotides are TGTGCCAGCAGTGAACCCAGCCGGGGAGGGGATACGCAGTATTTT.

This clone has just a few counts. The gene calls are TRBV7-8 and TRBJ2-7; D might be TRBD1 (7 bases). The CDR3 contains 15 residues. The germline V gene encodes CDR1 SGHVS and CDR2 FQNEAQ. V was pared by 1 base and J by 4 bases, with 14 bases between. The CDR3 coding sequence is TGTGCCAGCAGCTTAGAAACAGGGGACTGGTACGAGCAGTACTTC. Translation gives CASSLETGDWYEQYF.

V usage is TRBV2 and J usage is TRBJ2-3, with 7 positions matching TRBD1. The CDR3 is 11 amino acids. CDR1 and CDR2 (germline): SNHLY, FYNNEI. The junction had 3 bases not matched to a gene; V was cut back by 7 bases and J by 8 bases. In nucleotides, the CDR3 is TGTGCCAGCACTCCAGGGGGTACGCAGTATTTT. Its protein is CASTPGGTQYF.

V usage is TRBV6-1 and J usage is TRBJ2-4, with 8 positions matching TRBD1. This CDR3 is 14 amino acids long. Germline lookup yields CDR1 MNHNS and CDR2 SASEGT. V lost 6 bases, J lost 0 bases, and 1 base stayed unmatched. The CDR3 DNA reads TGTGCCAGCAGCGACAGGGGAGCCAAAAACATTCAGTACTTC. Its translation is CASSDRGAKNIQYF.

This chain uses TRBV7-8 with TRBJ1-2, with 7 nucleotides matching TRBD1. The CDR3 spans 12 residues. Germline V gene lookup returns CDR1 SGHVS and CDR2 FQNEAQ. Germline trimming cut 7 bases from V and 8 bases from J; bases unmatched to any gene: 7. This chain's CDR3 is CASTLTGEGYTF. CDR3 in DNA: TGTGCCAGCACCCTAACAGGGGAAGGCTACACCTTC.

This chain connects TRBV2 to TRBJ2-3, with 9 bases identical to TRBD2. The germline CDR1 and CDR2 sequences are SNHLY and FYNNEI. J lost 0 bases, V lost 10 bases, and 2 bases had no gene match. The CDR3 has 13 amino acids. CDR3 residues: CATTSGSTDTQYF. The DNA of the CDR3 is TGTGCCACCACTAGCGGGAGCACAGATACGCAGTATTTT.

The V call is TRBV19, the J call TRBJ2-7, with D perhaps matching TRBD2 (6 bases). The germline V and J ends were trimmed by 3 bases and 2 bases, with 11 bases remaining between them. The germline V gene has CDR1 LNHDA and CDR2 SQIVND (reference sequence). The CDR3 consists of 14 residues. CDR3 amino acids: CASSMRRGTYEQYF. For the CDR3, the DNA is TGTGCCAGTAGTATGCGGCGGGGTACCTACGAGCAGTACTTC.

In its sample, this clone was seen once. V is TRBV7-7 and J is TRBJ2-7; 9 bases agree with TRBD2. The junction had 6 bases not matched to a gene; V was cut back by 4 bases and J by 2 bases. The CDR3 runs to 15 residues. The germline CDR1 and CDR2 sequences are SSHAT and FNYEAQ (reference sequence). CDR3 sequence reads: CASSSLAGKPYEQYF. CDR3 nucleotide sequence: TGTGCCAGCAGCTCTCTAGCGGGAAAACCCTACGAGCAGTACTTC.